This T cell receptor (beta chain) was identified in a study of blood T cell repertoires in COVID-19. About the research overall: Samples of COVID-19 (acute and convalescent) were obtained from the United States, Italy and Spain.

Participants were placed into cohorts based on the clinical history they reported. Recovered status applied to Cohort 3 donors who had two consecutive negative PCRs. It also applied to those with clearance or with symptom resolution. In the authors' workflow: Cell counts per sample came from amplifying reference gene primers. Sequenced by immunoSEQ multiplex PCR; TCRdb stores in-frame clones only, minus some. V and J calls and clone size are given by that table; D and trimming were obtained from the DNA. The sample records about 190,000 clones, 65% to 85% being singletons. V was cut by 2 bases and J by 4 bases, with 15 bases left in between. Germline CDR1 and CDR2: MNHEY and SMNVEV (reference sequence). This CDR3 is built from 16 residues.

V and J are TRBV27 and TRBJ1-3, with a weak D call TRBD1 (6 bases). Sequenced: PBMCs or T cells enriched from blood (not recorded which). The clonotype comes from a woman aged 25 to 39 who had recovered from COVID-19. The CDR3 here is CASSLRGGLGGNTIYF. The CDR3, as DNA: TGTGCCAGCAGTTTACGGGGGGGCTTGGGGGGAAACACCATATATTTT.